A selection of T cell receptor beta chains follows, all from one sample in a study of T cell repertoires in cytomegalovirus infection. TCRdb itself ran the reads through MiXCR, one entry per CDR3 protein. The sample contains 150,000 to 200,000 distinct CDR3 sequences, 28% of which appear only once. Sequencing was performed on PBMCs. The origin of the receptors is a human donor in good health (CMV status not recorded). Some clones in this sample may be carry-over from other donors' samples. Both conserved end residues are part of each CDR3. The order of the fields is clone size, D gene, V gene, J gene, CDR3 protein, CDR3 DNA. The D gene is left open where the match is weak. Some rows have no size entry. The others give once, few or many, or a class for an expanded clone.

>many|-|TRBV12-3/TRBV12-4|TRBJ1-1
CASSLAPESEAFF
TGTGCCAGCAGTTTAGCGCCGGAATCTGAAGCTTTCTTT
>-|TRBD1|TRBV5-5|TRBJ2-1
CASSPVEDRVRNEQFF
TGTGCCAGCAGCCCGGTGGAAGACAGGGTACGAAATGAGCAGTTCTTC
>-|-|TRBV6-2/TRBV6-3|TRBJ2-5
CACSYDGDYQETQYF
TGTGCCTGCAGTTACGACGGGGACTACCAAGAGACCCAGTACTTC
>many|TRBD2|TRBV7-2|TRBJ2-3
CASSLERGGTDTQYF
TGTGCCAGCAGCTTAGAACGGGGGGGCACAGATACGCAGTATTTT
>-|-|TRBV4-2|TRBJ2-1
CASSQPRGNEQFF
TGTGCCAGCAGCCAGCCTAGGGGCAATGAGCAGTTCTTC
>-|TRBD2|TRBV12-5|TRBJ2-1
CASGWGGGYNEQFF
TGTGCTAGTGGTTGGGGGGGAGGCTACAATGAGCAGTTCTTC
>-|-|TRBV5-6|TRBJ1-5
CASSLGGTPDQPQHF
TGTGCCAGCAGCTTGGGAGGAACTCCTGATCAGCCCCAGCATTTT
>-|-|TRBV7-2|TRBJ1-1
CASRRGGTEAFF
TGTGCCAGTCGACGGGGGGGCACTGAAGCTTTCTTT
>few|-|TRBV7-2|TRBJ1-5
CASSTDSSNQPQHF
TGTGCCAGCAGTACCGACAGTAGCAATCAGCCCCAGCATTTT
>-|-|TRBV3-1|TRBJ2-2
CASSPMGVDTGELFF
TGTGCCAGCAGCCCCATGGGGGTTGACACCGGGGAGCTGTTTTTT
>-|-|TRBV7-2|TRBJ1-5
CASSLNSGSNQPQHF
TGTGCCAGCAGCTTAAACTCGGGGAGCAATCAGCCCCAGCATTTT
>-|-|TRBV19|TRBJ1-5
CSSSENSNQPQHF
TGTTCCAGTAGTGAAAATAGCAATCAGCCCCAGCATTTT
>-|-|TRBV10-3|TRBJ1-5
CAIMEGGNQPQHF
TGTGCCATCATGGAGGGGGGGAATCAGCCCCAGCATTTT
>-|-|TRBV11-3|TRBJ2-1
CASSLVHGNEQFF
TGTGCCAGCAGCTTAGTACATGGTAATGAGCAGTTCTTC
>few|-|TRBV6-6|TRBJ2-7
CASSYTGRAYEQYF
TGTGCCAGCAGTTATACCGGCAGAGCCTACGAGCAGTACTTC
>-|TRBD1|TRBV29-1|TRBJ1-5
CSVGVGQGNQPQHF
TGCAGCGTTGGGGTGGGACAGGGCAATCAGCCCCAGCATTTT
>-|-|TRBV18|TRBJ2-7
CASSPSEYEQYF
TGTGCCAGCTCACCGTCGGAGTACGAGCAGTACTTC
>few|TRBD1|TRBV19|TRBJ1-2
CASMPTGSYGYTF
TGTGCCAGTATGCCGACAGGGTCCTATGGCTACACCTTC
>-|-|TRBV6-1|TRBJ1-1
CASSELDTEAFF
TGTGCCAGCAGTGAATTGGACACTGAAGCTTTCTTT
>-|TRBD2|TRBV2|TRBJ2-3
CASSPASGSTDTQYF
TGTGCCAGCAGCCCCGCTAGCGGGAGCACAGATACGCAGTATTTT
>-|TRBD1|TRBV6-8|TRBJ2-7
CASSPGTASEQYF
TGTGCCAGCAGCCCCGGGACAGCCAGCGAGCAGTACTTC
>-|TRBD2|TRBV12-3/TRBV12-4|TRBJ2-1
CASSRAGGPYNEQFF
TGTGCCAGCAGTAGAGCGGGGGGGCCATACAATGAGCAGTTCTTC
>-|-|TRBV5-6|TRBJ1-2
CASNPSGGAYGYTF
TGTGCCAGCAATCCCAGTGGGGGCGCCTATGGCTACACCTTC
>few|TRBD1|TRBV19|TRBJ1-1
CASSIHPGQTITEAFF
TGTGCCAGTAGTATCCACCCGGGACAGACCATAACTGAAGCTTTCTTT
>-|-|TRBV3-1|TRBJ2-3
CASSQSAADTQYF
TGTGCCAGCAGCCAATCCGCCGCAGATACGCAGTATTTT
>-|-|TRBV7-2|TRBJ2-3
CASSLDGGRVADTQYF
TGTGCCAGCAGCTTAGACGGGGGGCGCGTCGCAGATACGCAGTATTTT
>few|-|TRBV11-2|TRBJ2-3
CASSLGSDTQYF
TGTGCCAGCAGCTTAGGTTCAGATACGCAGTATTTT